The rows below give T cell receptor beta chains drawn from one sample of a study of T cells in Graves' hyperthyroidism and ophthalmopathy. TCRdb reanalysed the multiplex PCR reads using MiXCR and keeps one entry per CDR3 protein. The data hold around 350,000 distinct CDR3 sequences, with about 20% observed a single time. The sample taken for sequencing was blood. The receptor source for this set is a young woman with Graves' hyperthyroidism. Each CDR3 is given with its conserved first and last residue. The D gene is left open where the match is weak. Size tells how often a clone was seen (once, few, many) or the class of an expanded clone, and some rows leave it out.

CDR3 DNA	CDR3 protein	D gene	clone size	V gene	J gene
TGTGCCAGCGCCCCAATGGGATTGAACACTGAAGCTTTCTTT	CASAPMGLNTEAFF	-	-	TRBV6-1	TRBJ1-1
TGTGCCAGCAGTTGGGGTCAAGTGGGCACTGAAGCTTTCTTT	CASSWGQVGTEAFF	-	many	TRBV6-5	TRBJ1-1
TGTGCCAGCAGCTTAGTAATATACGCTGAAGCTTTCTTT	CASSLVIYAEAFF	-	-	TRBV11-2	TRBJ1-1
TGTGCCAGCAAGGGGGGAAGCGCTGAAGCTTTCTTT	CASKGGSAEAFF	-	-	TRBV4-2	TRBJ1-1
TGTGCCAGTACAAGGGCCGGGAGCTCCTACGAGCAGTACTTC	CASTRAGSSYEQYF	-	many	TRBV19	TRBJ2-7
TGCAGTGCTAGTGTAACCCTCCAAGAGACCCAGTACTTC	CSASVTLQETQYF	-	-	TRBV20-1	TRBJ2-5
TGTGCCAGCTCACCAGGCGTCCGTGAAGCTTTCTTT	CASSPGVREAFF	-	-	TRBV18	TRBJ1-1
TGTGCCAGCAGCCAACGGGACAGCTATGGCTACACCTTC	CASSQRDSYGYTF	TRBD1	few	TRBV3-1	TRBJ1-2
TGCAGTGCTAGAGACGGACAGAGGAACACTGAAGCTTTCTTT	CSARDGQRNTEAFF	-	-	TRBV20-1	TRBJ1-1
TGCGCCAGCAGCTTGGTCCACGCTCGGAACACTGAAGCTTTCTTT	CASSLVHARNTEAFF	-	many	TRBV5-1	TRBJ1-1
TGTGCCAGCAGCTTAGCCGACGGGGGGGCCGAAGAGACCCAGTACTTC	CASSLADGGAEETQYF	TRBD2	many	TRBV7-2	TRBJ2-5
TGTGCCAGCAACGACAGGGGGTTTTACGAGCAGTACTTC	CASNDRGFYEQYF	TRBD1	many	TRBV28	TRBJ2-7
TGTGCCAGCACCCAAAGCGCTCACGAGCAGTACTTC	CASTQSAHEQYF	-	many	TRBV2	TRBJ2-7
TGTGCCAGCAGTTACTCGCCTGTTAGCGACTACGAGCAGTACTTC	CASSYSPVSDYEQYF	-	many	TRBV6-5	TRBJ2-7
TGTGCCAGCCGAAGGGAGGGTCCCTATGGCTACACCTTC	CASRREGPYGYTF	-	many	TRBV27	TRBJ1-2
TGTGCCAGCAGCCACCGGGACAGGTACTACGAGCAGTACTTC	CASSHRDRYYEQYF	TRBD1	many	TRBV7-9	TRBJ2-7
TGCAGTGCTAGAGATCCCTGGACTAGCCGCGCCTACGAGCAGTACTTC	CSARDPWTSRAYEQYF	TRBD2	few	TRBV20-1	TRBJ2-7
TGTGCCAGCTCTCCCTTTTGGACAGGAAGCAACGATCAGCCCCAGCATTTT	CASSPFWTGSNDQPQHF	TRBD1	few	TRBV18	TRBJ1-5
TGTGCCAGCAGCTCCCTGGACCGGGGAGAGCAGTACTTC	CASSSLDRGEQYF	-	few	TRBV7-2	TRBJ2-7
TGTGCCAGCAGCTTAGAATATCGGAGCACTGAAGCTTTCTTT	CASSLEYRSTEAFF	-	many	TRBV7-8	TRBJ1-1
TGTGCCAGCAGCCCAGACGGACAGGGGGTGGACGGCTACACCTTC	CASSPDGQGVDGYTF	TRBD1	-	TRBV11-2	TRBJ1-2
TGTGCCAGCAGCCTAGAGGGTTATGGCAGGGGGCGTGGTGGCTACACCTTC	CASSLEGYGRGRGGYTF	TRBD1	many	TRBV11-2	TRBJ1-2
TGCGCCAGCAGCTTGGCACAGCCGAACACTGAAGCTTTCTTT	CASSLAQPNTEAFF	-	-	TRBV5-1	TRBJ1-1
TGTGCCAGCAGTGAAGCTTTCAGGGAAGGAGAGACCCAGTACTTC	CASSEAFREGETQYF	-	-	TRBV6-1	TRBJ2-5
TGTGCCAGCAGTTGGGACACCAACTATGGCTACACCTTC	CASSWDTNYGYTF	-	-	TRBV12-3/TRBV12-4	TRBJ1-2
TGCGCCAGCAGCTCCGGGAAAGCCCCAGGAGAGACCCAGTACTTC	CASSSGKAPGETQYF	-	-	TRBV5-1	TRBJ2-5